This T cell receptor beta chain was sequenced for a study of blood T cell repertoires in COVID-19. Study information: There were acute and convalescent COVID-19 samples, and they came from the United States, Italy and Spain. PBMCs, B-cell-depleted T cells, or T cells provided the cDNA or gDNA that made up the material.

V lost 6 bases and J lost 1; bases outside the gene matches: 2. Germline V lookup: CDR1 MNHEY, CDR2 SVGAGI. The CDR3 is 14 amino acids. Authors' processing steps: Researchers report that nucleated cell counts were estimated from reference gene primer amplification. Profiling relied on immunoSEQ multiplex PCR, and the TCRdb table lists in-frame clones only, not all of them. That table furnishes V, J and clone size, whereas the DNA furnished D and trimming. The table shows over 80,000 clones, with about 89% occurring only once. The TCR comes from a man aged 50-59 years with acute or convalescent COVID-19. The sample consisted of peripheral blood. V gene TRBV6-5 combines with J gene TRBJ2-2, with 7 bases matching TRBD2. CDR3 DNA sequence: TGTGCCAGCAGGGTAGCGGGGAACACCGGGGAGCTGTTTTTT. Protein sequence: CASRVAGNTGELFF.